A single sample is the source of the 19 T cell receptor beta chains below, sequenced in a study of blood T cell repertoires in COVID-19. The repertoire was sequenced with immunoSEQ multiplex PCR; TCRdb's copy has only in-frame clones and lacks some. The top ten hold roughly 13% of the sample, which has 150,000 to 200,000 clones, under 85% seen once. Sequenced: peripheral blood. The origin of the receptors is a man in his 70s who had recovered from COVID-19.

This chain joins TRBV18 and TRBJ2-7; 8 positions agree with TRBD2. This CDR3 spans 14 amino acids. Germline CDR1 reads KGHSH; CDR2 reads LQKENI. V shed 4 bases, J shed 2 bases, and the junction held 4 bases outside the gene matches. CDR3 sequence: CASSLGLAAYEQYF. DNA for the CDR3: TGTGCCAGCTCACTTGGACTAGCCGCCTACGAGCAGTACTTC. The variable domain in full, completed from reference TRBV18 and TRBJ2-7, reads NAGVMQNPRHLVRRRGQEARLRCSPMKGHSHVYWYRQLPEEGLKFMVYLQKENIIDESGMPKERFSAEFPKEGPSILRIQQVVRGDSAAYFCASSLGLAAYEQYFGPGTRLTVT.

The V call is TRBV3-1 (or the pseudogene TRBV3-2), the J call TRBJ2-4; 11 bases align to TRBD2. The CDR3 length is 18 residues. Looked up from germline, CDR1 is LGHDT and CDR2 is YNNKEL (reference sequence). V lost 4 bases, J lost 0 bases, and 8 bases stayed unmatched. The CDR3 loop reads CASSPTSGALLAKNIQYF. In DNA, the CDR3 is TGTGCCAGCAGCCCGACTAGCGGGGCGCTCCTAGCCAAAAACATTCAGTACTTC.

This clone was found once. The gene calls are TRBV9 and TRBJ2-2; D is perhaps TRBD2 (6 bases). Trimming removed 2 bases at V and 0 bases at J, with 11 bases between. Germline CDR1 is SGDLS and CDR2 is YYNGEE. The CDR3 is 16 residues long. The CDR3: CASSVHAGSNTGELFF. DNA for the CDR3: TGTGCCAGCAGCGTCCATGCGGGATCGAACACCGGGGAGCTGTTTTTT.

This chain uses TRBV3-1 (or the pseudogene TRBV3-2) with TRBJ2-3; D may be TRBD2 (6 bases). CDR3 length equals 16 residues. The V end was cut by 3 bases, the J end by 2 bases, with 15 bases between. Germline values: CDR1 LGHDT, CDR2 YNNKEL (reference sequence). Here the CDR3 reads CASSQDYKPPTDTQYF. The DNA for the CDR3 is TGTGCCAGCAGCCAGGACTATAAACCTCCCACAGATACGCAGTATTTT.

V usage is TRBV6-1 and J usage is TRBJ1-2, with D hard to call. The CDR3 has 13 amino acids. V lost 2 bases and J lost 4, with 8 bases in between. From germline, CDR1 is MNHNS and CDR2 SASEGT. The CDR3 loop is CASSEHSGYGYTF. DNA of the CDR3: TGTGCCAGCAGTGAACACAGCGGCTATGGCTACACCTTC.

J is TRBJ2-7 and V is TRBV19; a possible D gene is TRBD2 (6 bases). Germline V gene lookup returns CDR1 LNHDA and CDR2 SQIVND (reference sequence). With 3 bases removed from V and 2 bases from J, the gap between germline ends came to 11 bases. The CDR3 sequence is 14 residues long. As DNA, the CDR3 is TGTGCCAGTAGTATTCGCGGGGAGACCTACGAGCAGTACTTC. Its protein product is CASSIRGETYEQYF.

The chain joins TRBV28 to TRBJ2-4; TRBD2 agrees at 8 bases. Germline CDR1 reads MDHEN; CDR2 reads SYDVKM. The CDR3 contains 14 residues. The J segment lost 8 bases and the V segment lost 4 bases, leaving 7 bases of the junction unmatched. The CDR3 DNA sequence: TGTGCCAGCAGTTCTGGGACTAGTCGGGACATTCAGTACTTC. Translating it yields CASSSGTSRDIQYF. The whole variable domain, filled in from reference TRBV28 and TRBJ2-4, reads DVKVTQSSRYLVKRTGEKVFLECVQDMDHENMFWYRQDPGLGLRLIYFSYDVKMKEKGDIPEGYSVSREKKERFSLILESASTNQTSMYLCASSSGTSRDIQYFGAGTRLSVL.

This clone was recorded a few times. The V gene is TRBV29-1, the J gene TRBJ2-5, with 9 bases fitting TRBD1. CDR1 and CDR2 (germline): SQVTM, ANQGSEA. The CDR3 totals 18 residues. Trimming at V came to 3 bases and at J to 1 base, leaving 15 bases not matched to a gene. The CDR3 region has the DNA TGCAGCGTTGAGGGACAGGGTTATCCTAGCGGCCTCCAAGAGACCCAGTACTTC. Amino acids: CSVEGQGYPSGLQETQYF.

This chain links TRBV6-5 with TRBJ1-6, with D possibly TRBD1 on 5 matching bases. The CDR3 sequence is 16 residues long. Germline V lookup: CDR1 MNHEY, CDR2 SVGAGI. The V end lost 2 bases, the J end lost 0 bases, and 8 bases lay between the germline ends. The CDR3 reads CASSYDSHSYNSPLHF. The CDR3 region has the DNA TGTGCCAGCAGTTACGACAGCCACTCCTATAATTCACCCCTCCACTTT.

The chain carries TRBV10-2 and TRBJ2-1; 7 nucleotides match TRBD2. The CDR3 has 15 amino acids. Germline loops: CDR1 WSHSY, CDR2 SAAADI. V lost 6 bases and J lost 2; bases outside the gene matches: 7. In DNA, the CDR3 is TGCGCCAGCAGCCAAGCTAGCGGAACCTACAATGAGCAGTTCTTC. Amino acids: CASSQASGTYNEQFF.

The chain recombines TRBV6-5 with TRBJ2-3; the match to TRBD2 covers 7 bases. CDR1 is MNHEY, CDR2 SVGAGI, per germline. V shed 0 bases, J shed 3 bases, and the junction held 6 bases outside the gene matches. The CDR3 totals 16 residues. This CDR3 is CASSYSGGSWTDTQYF. The CDR3, as DNA: TGTGCCAGCAGTTACTCGGGCGGGAGTTGGACAGATACGCAGTATTTT.

V usage is TRBV16 and J usage is TRBJ1-2; 12 bases match TRBD1. This CDR3 contains 18 residues. The V segment lost 2 bases and the J segment 1 base; nucleotides outside the gene matches: 8. Germline CDR1 KGHSY, CDR2 FQNENV. CDR3: CASSQTGTGGSFNYGYTF. In nucleotides, the CDR3 is TGTGCCAGCAGCCAAACCGGGACAGGGGGCAGTTTTAACTATGGCTACACCTTC.

The chain has TRBV7-2 and TRBJ2-1, with 7 bases fitting TRBD2. Trimming took 3 bases from V and 8 from J; bases not matched to a gene: 13. The V gene's germline CDR1 is SGHTA and CDR2 FQGNSA. The length of the CDR3 is 16 residues. The CDR3 coding sequence is TGTGCCAGCAGCTTTGGCGGGAGAGGCGGTAGGGATGAGCAGTTCTTC. Residues: CASSFGGRGGRDEQFF.

The rearrangement links TRBV14 to TRBJ1-2; D is undetermined. This CDR3 is 13 amino acids long. Germline V gives CDR1 SGHDN, CDR2 FVKESK. Deletions cut 0 bases from V and 5 bases from J, with 7 bases between. The CDR3 reads CASSQDAGYGYTF. The CDR3 region has the DNA TGTGCCAGCAGCCAAGACGCCGGGTATGGCTACACCTTC.

This chain connects TRBV25-1 to TRBJ2-3; 9 bases agree with TRBD2. The V segment lost 1 base and the J segment 7 bases; nucleotides outside the gene matches: 15. This CDR3 region has 18 residues. Germline loops: CDR1 MGHDK, CDR2 SYGVNS. This CDR3 reads CASSELGIGSSGRHTQYF. DNA of the CDR3: TGTGCCAGCAGTGAATTAGGAATCGGGAGTAGCGGGAGACATACGCAGTATTTT. The full variable domain, in which reference TRBV25-1 and TRBJ2-3 provide the parts outside the CDR3, is EADIYQTPRYLVIGTGKKITLECSQTMGHDKMYWYQQDPGMELHLIHYSYGVNSTEKGDLSSESTVSRIRTEHFPLTLESARPSHTSQYLCASSELGIGSSGRHTQYFGPGTRLTVL.

The V and J genes are TRBV18 and TRBJ2-2; unclear D gene. The CDR3 is 14 amino acids. Trimming shortened V by 2 bases and J by 1 base, and 5 bases separated the two germline ends. Germline V CDR1 and CDR2: KGHSH, LQKENI. The CDR3: CASSPERNTGELFF. In nucleotides, the CDR3 is TGTGCCAGCTCACCAGAGCGGAACACCGGGGAGCTGTTTTTT.

The chain has TRBV19 and TRBJ2-1; the match to TRBD2 covers 11 bases. CDR3 length: 14 residues. Germline CDR1 and CDR2: LNHDA and SQIVND (reference sequence). The trim removed 10 bases at V and 3 bases at J, leaving 5 bases unmatched. CDR3 sequence: CATGGLAVYNEQFF. Here the CDR3 DNA reads TGTGCCACCGGGGGACTAGCGGTCTACAATGAGCAGTTCTTC.

This rearrangement joins TRBV2 to TRBJ2-6, with 10 bases identical to TRBD1. The trim removed 6 bases at V and 1 base at J, leaving 9 bases unmatched. Germline CDR1 reads SNHLY; CDR2 reads FYNNEI. The CDR3 contains 18 residues. CDR3 protein: CASRATGTGDSGANVLTF. The CDR3 nucleotides are TGTGCCAGCAGGGCCACTGGGACAGGGGATTCTGGGGCCAACGTCCTGACTTTC.

The V call is TRBV7-8, the J call TRBJ1-2; D remains unclear. The length of the CDR3 is 13 residues. Germline values: CDR1 SGHVS, CDR2 FQNEAQ. V gave up 5 bases and J gave up 0 bases, with 7 bases separating them. DNA of the CDR3: TGTGCCAGCAGCCCCCAAACTAACTATGGCTACACCTTC. Its translation: CASSPQTNYGYTF.